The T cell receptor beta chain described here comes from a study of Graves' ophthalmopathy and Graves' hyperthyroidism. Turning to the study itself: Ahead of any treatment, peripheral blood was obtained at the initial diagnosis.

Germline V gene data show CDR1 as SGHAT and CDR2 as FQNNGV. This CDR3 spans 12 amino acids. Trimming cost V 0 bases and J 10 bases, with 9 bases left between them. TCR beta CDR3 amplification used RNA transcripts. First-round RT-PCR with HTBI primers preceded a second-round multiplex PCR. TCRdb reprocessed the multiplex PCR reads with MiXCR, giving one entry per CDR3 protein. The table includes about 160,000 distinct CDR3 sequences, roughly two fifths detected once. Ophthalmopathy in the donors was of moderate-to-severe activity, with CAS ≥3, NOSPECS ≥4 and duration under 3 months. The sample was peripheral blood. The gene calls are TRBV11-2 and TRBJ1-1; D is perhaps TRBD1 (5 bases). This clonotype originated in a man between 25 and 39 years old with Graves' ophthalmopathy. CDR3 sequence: CASSLDRVGAFF. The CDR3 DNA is TGTGCCAGCAGCTTAGACAGGGTGGGAGCTTTCTTT.